This TCR beta chain comes out of a study of blood T cell repertoires in COVID-19. About the study: Samples came from the United States, Italy and Spain, spanning acute and convalescent COVID-19. T cells, B-cell-depleted T cells, or PBMCs supplied cDNA or gDNA.

In the original analysis: Amplifying reference gene primers gave estimates of nucleated cell counts. TCRdb keeps only in-frame clones here, not all; method: immunoSEQ multiplex PCR. D and trimming come from the DNA, and the V and J calls and clone size come from that table. The table shows 140,000 to 150,000 clones, with roughly 91% occurring only once. The CDR3 loop spans 14 amino acids. CDR1 is MDHEN, CDR2 SYDVKM, per germline. The ends were cut back, 5 bases at V and 6 bases at J, with 14 bases in the middle. This sequence originates from a man aged 55 to 70 with active or convalescent COVID-19. V usage is TRBV28 and J usage is TRBJ2-1; tentative D call: TRBD2 (5 bases). The sequenced sample was peripheral blood. The CDR3 coding sequence is TGTGCCAGCAGTCTTCGACGGGATAGCAATGAGCAGTTCTTC. Translating gives CASSLRRDSNEQFF.